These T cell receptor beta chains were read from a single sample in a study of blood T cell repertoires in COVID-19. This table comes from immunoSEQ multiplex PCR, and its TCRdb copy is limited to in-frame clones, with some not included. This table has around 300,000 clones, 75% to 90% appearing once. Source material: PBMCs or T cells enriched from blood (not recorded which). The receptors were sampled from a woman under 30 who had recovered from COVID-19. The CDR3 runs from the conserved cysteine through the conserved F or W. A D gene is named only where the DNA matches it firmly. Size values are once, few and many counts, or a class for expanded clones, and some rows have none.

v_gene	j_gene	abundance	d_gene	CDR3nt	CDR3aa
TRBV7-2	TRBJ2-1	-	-	TGTGCCAGCAGCTTAGGCGCCGGGAGCTCCTACAATGAGCAGTTCTTC	CASSLGAGSSYNEQFF
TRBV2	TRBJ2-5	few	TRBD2	TGTGCCAGCAGCACCCACCGGGAGGGTAAAATGGACTTC	CASSTHREGKMDF
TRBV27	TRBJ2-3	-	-	TGTGCCAGCAGTTCCCTCGGGGATGGCACAGATACGCAGTATTTT	CASSSLGDGTDTQYF
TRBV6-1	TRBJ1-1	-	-	TGTGCCAGCAGTGAACACGGGGGGGGAAACACTGAAGCTTTCTTT	CASSEHGGGNTEAFF
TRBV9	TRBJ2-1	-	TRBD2	TGTGCCAGCGGACTAACTAGCGGTGCCTCCTACAATGAGCAGTTCTTC	CASGLTSGASYNEQFF
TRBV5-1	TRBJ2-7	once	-	TGCGCCAGCAGACTTGGGGACTCCTCCCTGGAGCAGTACTTC	CASRLGDSSLEQYF
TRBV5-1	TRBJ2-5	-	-	TGCGCCAGCAGCTTGGCCGGCAGGGCCGAAGAGACCCAGTACTTC	CASSLAGRAEETQYF
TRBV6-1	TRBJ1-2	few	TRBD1	TGTGCCAGCAGTGAAGCTCGAGACAGGGCTTACACCTTC	CASSEARDRAYTF
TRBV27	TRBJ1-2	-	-	TGTGCCAGCAGTTTTGCAGGGGCGCCCAACTATGGCTACACCTTC	CASSFAGAPNYGYTF
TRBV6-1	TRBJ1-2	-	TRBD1	TGTGCCAGCAGTGAGGACAGGGGTTTTATCTATGGCTACACCTTC	CASSEDRGFIYGYTF
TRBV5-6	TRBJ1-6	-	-	TGTGCCAGCAGCTTGCCGGGGGGGAGGGACTCACCCCTCCACTTT	CASSLPGGRDSPLHF
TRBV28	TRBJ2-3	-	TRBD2	TGTGCCAGCAGTCGCGGGGGGGGCCGAGCAGATACGCAGTATTTT	CASSRGGGRADTQYF
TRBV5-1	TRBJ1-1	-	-	TGCGCCAGCAGTCCCCTGGGGGGGGGCACTGAAGCTTTCTTT	CASSPLGGGTEAFF
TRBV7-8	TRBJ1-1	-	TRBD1	TGTGCCAGCAGCTTAACAGGGGAGAACACTGAAGCTTTCTTT	CASSLTGENTEAFF
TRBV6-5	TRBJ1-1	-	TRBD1	TGTGCCAGCAGTAGACAGGGGAACGCTGAAGCTTTCTTT	CASSRQGNAEAFF
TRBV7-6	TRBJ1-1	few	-	TGTGCCAGCAGCTTAAGGGAGGACGGGGTCGGGAGGAACACTGAAGCTTTCTTT	CASSLREDGVGRNTEAFF
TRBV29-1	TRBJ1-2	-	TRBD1	TGCAGCGTTGACACCGGGACAGGGTTCGTGGGTGGCTACACCTTC	CSVDTGTGFVGGYTF
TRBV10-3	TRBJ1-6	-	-	TGTGCCATCAGTGAACAGGGCATAAATTCACCCCTCCACTTT	CAISEQGINSPLHF
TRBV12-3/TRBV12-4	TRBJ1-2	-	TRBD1	TGTGCCAGCAGTCCGGACAGGGAGGAAGGCTACACCTTC	CASSPDREEGYTF
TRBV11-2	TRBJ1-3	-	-	TGTGCCAGCAGCCCCTTGGGCAGGGACTCTGGAAACACCATATATTTT	CASSPLGRDSGNTIYF
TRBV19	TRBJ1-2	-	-	TGTGCCAGTAGTATAGATGTACAGGGCCCCTATGGCTACACCTTC	CASSIDVQGPYGYTF
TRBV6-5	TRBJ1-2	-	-	TGTGCCAGCAGTTACTCAGACAGCTACTATGGCTACACCTTC	CASSYSDSYYGYTF
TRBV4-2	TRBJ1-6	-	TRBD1	TGTGCCAGCAGCCAGGGGGACAGGGATAATTCACCCCTCCACTTT	CASSQGDRDNSPLHF
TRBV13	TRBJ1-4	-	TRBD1	TGTGCCAGCAGCTTACAGGGGGCGATGACTAATGAAAAACTGTTTTTT	CASSLQGAMTNEKLFF
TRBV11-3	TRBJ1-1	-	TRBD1	TGTGCCAGCAGTACAGGGGTAAACACTGAAGCTTTCTTT	CASSTGVNTEAFF
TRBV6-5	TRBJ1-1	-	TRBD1	TGTGCCAGCAGGAGAGACAGGGTAGGGACTGAAGCTTTCTTT	CASRRDRVGTEAFF
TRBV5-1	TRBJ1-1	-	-	TGCGCCAGCAGCTTGCGGACTACCACTGAAGCTTTCTTT	CASSLRTTTEAFF
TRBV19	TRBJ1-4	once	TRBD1	TGTGCCAGTAGTGTAGGACAGGCCCGTAATGAAAAACTGTTTTTT	CASSVGQARNEKLFF
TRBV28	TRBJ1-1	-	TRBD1	TGTGCCAGCAGTTTATCGGGACAGGGGATGAACACTGAAGCTTTCTTT	CASSLSGQGMNTEAFF
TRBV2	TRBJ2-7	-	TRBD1	TGTGCCAGCAGTGTAATCGGGACAGGGAATGGCGAGCAGTACTTC	CASSVIGTGNGEQYF
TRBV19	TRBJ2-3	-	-	TGTGCCAGTAGTATAGGCCGGGTAACTAGCACAGATACGCAGTATTTT	CASSIGRVTSTDTQYF
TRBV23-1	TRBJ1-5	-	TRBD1	TGCGCCAGCAGTCAAATTGGGACAGGGTTGAATCAGCCCCAGCATTTT	CASSQIGTGLNQPQHF
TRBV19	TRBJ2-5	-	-	TGTGCCAGTAGTATAGCCGGTACCCGGGGGGAGACCCAGTACTTC	CASSIAGTRGETQYF
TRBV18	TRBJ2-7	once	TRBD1	TGTGCCAGCTCAGACGGACAGGTTTATATCTACGAGCAGTACTTC	CASSDGQVYIYEQYF
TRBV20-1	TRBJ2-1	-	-	TGCAGTGCTAGTGACAGCAATGAGCAGTTCTTC	CSASDSNEQFF
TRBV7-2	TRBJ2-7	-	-	TGTGCCAGCAGCTTAGGACACGTGGGGCTTGGGGCCTACGAGCAGTACTTC	CASSLGHVGLGAYEQYF
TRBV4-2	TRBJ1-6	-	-	TGTGCCAGCAGCCAAGAGGGCAGGAATTCACCCCTCCACTTT	CASSQEGRNSPLHF
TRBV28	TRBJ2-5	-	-	TGTGCCAGCAGGTACTCGGGGATGCAGACCCAGTACTTC	CASRYSGMQTQYF
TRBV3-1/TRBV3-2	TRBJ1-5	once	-	TGTGCCAGCAGCCAAGCATCACAGGGAAATCAGCCCCAGCATTTT	CASSQASQGNQPQHF
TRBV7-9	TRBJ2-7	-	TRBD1	TGTGCCAGCAGCTTAGCCCTAGGACAGGGTACCTACGAGCAGTACTTC	CASSLALGQGTYEQYF
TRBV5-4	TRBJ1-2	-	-	TGTGCCAGCACCCGGGACTCCCTCTATGGCTACACCTTC	CASTRDSLYGYTF
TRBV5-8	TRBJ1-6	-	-	TGTGCCAGCAGCTTAAACCTAGGGGCGCGGTCGAATTCACCCCTCCACTTT	CASSLNLGARSNSPLHF
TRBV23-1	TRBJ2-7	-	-	TGCGCCAGCAGTCAAACGGGAAGCCCCTACGAGCAGTACTTC	CASSQTGSPYEQYF
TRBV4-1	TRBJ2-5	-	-	TGCGCCAGCAGCCAAGATCCCGGGGACCAAGAGACCCAGTACTTC	CASSQDPGDQETQYF
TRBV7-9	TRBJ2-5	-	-	TGTGCCAGCAGCTTAGCGCACTCCAAAGAGACCCAGTACTTC	CASSLAHSKETQYF
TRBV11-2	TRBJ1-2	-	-	TGTGCCAGCAGCTTAGCCGGGATGCTTTATGGCTACACCTTC	CASSLAGMLYGYTF
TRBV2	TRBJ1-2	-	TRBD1	TGTGCCAGCAGTGTTGGGACAGCAAACTATGGCTACACCTTC	CASSVGTANYGYTF
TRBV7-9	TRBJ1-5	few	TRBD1	TGTGCCAGCAGCTCCACAGGGGAGCGGGATCAGCCCCAGCATTTT	CASSSTGERDQPQHF
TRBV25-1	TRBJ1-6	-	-	TGTGCCAGCAGTGAACTGAGCTTAATCCAATGGAGGAAATCACCCCTCCACTTT	CASSELSLIQWRKSPLHF
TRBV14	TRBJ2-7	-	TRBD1	TGTGCCAGCAGCCCCTCCTCGACAGGGGCCGGAGAGCAGTACTTC	CASSPSSTGAGEQYF